Only a few counts were recorded for the clone carrying this T cell receptor (beta chain). Naive CD4+ T cells were purified with Tregs depleted by CD25. The germline gives CDR1 KGHDR, CDR2 SFDVKD. The CDR3 length is 15 residues. V was shortened by 4 bases and J by 8 bases, with 17 bases between the two germline ends. Each CDR3 protein is one row after TCRdb ran MiXCR on the 5' RACE reads. The table records about 50,000 distinct CDR3 sequences, about 28% of them present only once. The rearrangement joins TRBV24-1 to TRBJ2-1, with D hard to call. The sequence was obtained from a female donor with breast cancer. Sequences were obtained from naive CD4+ T cells sorted from blood. Regarding subset: naive CD4+ T cells, CD4+CD45RA+CD25-. In nucleotides, the CDR3 is TGTGCCACCAGTGACCCCGGTCCCGGTGTTCATGAGCAGTTCTTC. Translating gives CATSDPGPGVHEQFF.